Listed below are T cell receptor beta chains from one sample, sequenced in a study of CD8+CD57+ T cells in acquired aplastic anemia. TCRdb re-derived calls from the reads in MiXCR, one entry per CDR3 protein. The data hold approximately 300,000 distinct CDR3 sequences, with under 65% observed a single time. The source material was sorted CD4+, CD8+, or CD8+CD57+ T cells (not recorded which) from PBMCs. Receptor source: a human donor with aplastic anemia. The CDR3 runs from the conserved cysteine through the conserved F or W.

cdr3_length	v_call	cdr3_aa
13	TRBV7-2	CASKQGGPYEQYF
13	TRBV6-1	CASSSEAYTEAFF
15	TRBV12-3/TRBV12-4	CASSFQGQSNSPLHF
13	TRBV9	CASSVSGNYGYTF
12	TRBV29-1	CSFGYGTGELFF
14	TRBV4-2	CASSQDDSDQPQHF
16	TRBV7-9	CASSPRVASYTGELFF
16	TRBV25-1	CASSASGQVVWNEQFF
16	TRBV25-1	CASSQQAAYREHGYTF
13	TRBV7-2	CASSVDRWNTIYF
18	TRBV15	CATSRGGTSGGAGETQYF
16	TRBV10-3	CAISADVRGTGYEQFF
16	TRBV6-5	CASSRILAGGPGELFF
13	TRBV7-8	CASSLKTGYEQYF
11	TRBV20-1	CSAGSGGSNTF
14	TRBV7-9	CASSLANRANVLTF
13	TRBV25-1	CASNWRETDTQYF
13	TRBV10-2	CASSEVQRERAFF
20	TRBV24-1	CATSDRPTGGHLRHTGELFF
13	TRBV12-3/TRBV12-4	CASSSQGRETQYF
15	TRBV19	CASSPDRAYNSPLHF
15	TRBV6-2/TRBV6-3	CASSNIGLADNEQFF
13	TRBV12-3/TRBV12-4	CASSLLTGISYTF
15	TRBV7-2	CASSQTTMSNYEQYF
18	TRBV10-3	CAISESTGLSSYNSPLHF
14	TRBV12-3/TRBV12-4	CAGSYRGADTEAFF
20	TRBV27	CASSLSGPSYRGPPNQPQHF
16	TRBV7-2	CASSRRPKDGGTEAFF
11	TRBV7-3	CASSGSETQYF
14	TRBV5-1	CASSLGTGGEKLFF
14	TRBV20-1	CSASQTQDYYGYTF
17	TRBV7-2	CASSWRQGESYNSPLHF
14	TRBV10-1	CASSHPTSGNEQFF
15	TRBV5-1	CASSLSTGVEYTQYF
15	TRBV15	CATSSRDRNAGELFF
17	TRBV24-1	CATSVREAGLAPNEQFF
15	TRBV5-5	CASRGPGGRSHEQYF
14	TRBV13	CASSFVGAKNIQYF
16	TRBV7-8	CASSVPGQVSGNTIYF
11	TRBV2	CASSVTDTQYF
13	TRBV6-6	CASRTSGAYEQYF
13	TRBV5-1	CASSGRGNGGYTF
13	TRBV29-1	CSVASLSYNEQFF
17	TRBV19	CASSSGTQVEGTDTQYF
14	TRBV5-8	CASSLAQVSYEQYF
13	TRBV5-6	CASSLGSLPEAFF
14	TRBV7-8	CASSLSGVLETQYF
14	TRBV24-1	CATSDSRVADTQYF
17	TRBV6-1	CASSSPNSGRVGETQYF
13	TRBV10-3	CAISELGAPGYTF
15	TRBV20-1	CSASKGTGGTTLQHF
16	TRBV20-1	CSAGGRTGEGTDTQYF
8	TRBV7-2	CASSITTF
16	TRBV15	CATSRVRPDITYEQYF
11	TRBV20-1	CSALADYEQYF